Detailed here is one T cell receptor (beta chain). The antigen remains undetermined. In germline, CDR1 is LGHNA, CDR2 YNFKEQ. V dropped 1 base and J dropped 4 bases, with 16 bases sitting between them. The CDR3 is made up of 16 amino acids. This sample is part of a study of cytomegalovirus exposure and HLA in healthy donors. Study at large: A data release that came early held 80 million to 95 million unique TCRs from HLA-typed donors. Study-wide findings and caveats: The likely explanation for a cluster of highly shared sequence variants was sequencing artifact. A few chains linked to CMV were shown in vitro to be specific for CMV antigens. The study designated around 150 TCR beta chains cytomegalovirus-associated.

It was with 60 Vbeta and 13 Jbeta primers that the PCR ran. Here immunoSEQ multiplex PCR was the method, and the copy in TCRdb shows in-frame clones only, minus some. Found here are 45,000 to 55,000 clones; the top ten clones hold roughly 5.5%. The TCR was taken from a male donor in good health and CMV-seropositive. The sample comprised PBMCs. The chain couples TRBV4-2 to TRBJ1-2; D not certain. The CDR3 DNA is TGTGCCAGCAGCCAAGGGCCTGGCCTCGCCGTCTATGGCTACACCTTC. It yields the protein CASSQGPGLAVYGYTF.